This T cell receptor beta chain was recovered during a study of cytomegalovirus exposure and HLA in healthy donors. The study's findings and limits: Sequencing likely generated an artifact that appeared as a cluster of highly shared sequence variants. In vitro work confirmed that a few CMV-associated chains recognize CMV antigens. 164 TCR beta chains were listed as cytomegalovirus-associated. According to a later analysis, donors in an Asian-associated ancestry cluster reportedly had fewer N-insertions than the roughly 660-donor mean.

Primers for the PCR totalled 60 Vbeta and 13 Jbeta. Method: immunoSEQ multiplex PCR; TCRdb's copy keeps in-frame clones and lacks some. The data hold approximately 110,000 clones, with around 80% observed a single time. Turning to this clone: Its antigen is not identified.

The sequence was obtained from a woman aged 25-40 years in good health and CMV-seronegative. Sequenced input: PBMCs.

CDR3 coding DNA: TGTGCCAGCAGCGTAGATGCGGGTGTAGCTTTCTTT. Its translation: CASSVDAGVAFF. The chain employs TRBV9 and TRBJ1-1, with D unresolved. Between the trimmed V and J ends, which lost 0 bases and 10 bases, there was a span of 10 bases. Per germline, CDR1 SGDLS and CDR2 YYNGEE. CDR3 length equals 12 residues.